These 4 T cell receptor beta chains were sequenced from one sample in a study of shared clonotypes between healthy human individuals. CD45RO-negative, CCR7-selected cells formed the naive CD8 fraction, which excluded terminally differentiated effector memory CD45RA+ cells. The table came from immunoSEQ multiplex PCR; TCRdb's copy has only in-frame clones and leaves some out. The table has roughly 1,800,000 clones, about 95% seen once; the top ten hold 1% to 1.5%. Material for sequencing was naive CD8+ T cells sorted from blood. These receptors were taken from a man aged 18 to 30 in good health.

The genes are TRBV27 and TRBJ2-2; D is unclear. Germline V lookup: CDR1 MNHEY, CDR2 SMNVEV (reference sequence). The CDR3 is 14 residues long. V lost 3 bases to trimming and J lost 1 base, with 6 bases between them. DNA for the CDR3: TGTGCCAGCAGTTTCTTTGGGAACACCGGGGAGCTGTTTTTT. Protein: CASSFFGNTGELFF.

The rearrangement uses TRBV27 and TRBJ2-5; 9 bases map to TRBD2. The CDR3 is 15 amino acids. Germline V gives CDR1 MNHEY, CDR2 SMNVEV (reference sequence). The ends lost 5 bases at V and 4 bases at J; junction bases unmatched: 8. The DNA for the CDR3 is TGTGCCAGCAGTACCCTAGCGGGATTAAGAGAGACCCAGTACTTC. Translated, it gives CASSTLAGLRETQYF.

The chain links TRBV5-4 to TRBJ2-3; D is unclear. V was pared by 1 base and J by 3 bases, with 9 bases between. This CDR3 has 14 amino acids. The V gene's germline CDR1 is SGHNT and CDR2 YYREEE (reference sequence). CDR3 nucleotides: TGTGCCAGCAGCTTGAGAATAGATACAGATACGCAGTATTTT. This sequence encodes CASSLRIDTDTQYF.

The rearrangement joins TRBV13 to TRBJ2-3, with TRBD2 matching over 13 bases. J was trimmed by 5 bases and V by 5 bases; bases with no gene match: 4. Germline V gene sequence: CDR1 PRHDT, CDR2 FYEKMQ (reference sequence). The CDR3 is 15 amino acids. CDR3 bases: TGTGCCAGCAGCAGACTAGCGGGAGGTAGAGATACGCAGTATTTT. It yields the protein CASSRLAGGRDTQYF.